This T cell receptor (beta chain) was sequenced for a study of PD-1 blockade in mismatch repair-deficient tumors. Whole-study context: Patients had 12 mismatch repair-deficient cancer types, all previously treated and progressing.

Sequencing was performed with immunoSEQ multiplex PCR; in TCRdb, only in-frame clones are kept and a portion is missing. Of about 25,000 clones in the sample, about 88% are singletons; the top ten hold about 3%. All patients were mismatch repair deficient, assessed by either PCR or immunohistochemistry. Unmatched junction bases numbered 6, after V lost 1 base and J lost 9 bases. The CDR3 sequence is 13 residues long. CDR1 and CDR2 (germline): SEHNR, FQNEAQ (reference sequence). Source: PBMCs, taken before pembrolizumab treatment. The receptor comes from an adult with mismatch repair-deficient cancer. The gene calls are TRBV7-9 and TRBJ2-7; 7 nucleotides align to TRBD1. In DNA form, the CDR3 reads TGTGCCAGCAGCTTAGGGGACAGAGACGTGCAGTACTTC. It codes for CASSLGDRDVQYF.